The 23 T cell receptor beta chains below were found in one sample sequenced in a study of cytotoxic CD8 clonotypes in ibrutinib-treated CLL (dated by TCRdb to the early 2020s). Library construction relied on the immunoSEQ multiplex PCR assay. TCRdb mirrors the immuneACCESS table, restricted to in-frame sequences. Some clones are absent from its copies; in checked studies, under half trace to an unresolved V gene, and the reason for the others is unknown. Across this sample there are 11,000 to 15,000 clones, with about 55% seen only once. The ten largest account for under 35% of the sample. The sample in question was PBMCs, obtained at a 24-month disease-progression time point, from a patient treated with ibrutinib. These receptors were collected from a human donor with chronic lymphocytic leukemia.

This clone was seen a handful of times. The chain links TRBV19 to TRBJ2-2; D tentatively fits TRBD1 or TRBD2 (5 bases each). Germline lookup yields CDR1 LNHDA and CDR2 SQIVND (reference sequence). The CDR3 covers 15 residues. The germline V and J ends were trimmed by 3 bases and 4 bases, with 12 bases remaining between them. In DNA form, the CDR3 reads TGTGCCAGTAGTATCGGGGCAGGGATCACCGGGGAGCTGTTTTTT. Amino acid sequence: CASSIGAGITGELFF.

The sample holds many counts of this clone. The V and J genes are TRBV7-8 and TRBJ1-3; D perhaps matches TRBD1 (6 bases). Deletions cut 5 bases from V and 3 bases from J, with 20 bases between. From germline, CDR1 is SGHVS and CDR2 FQNEAQ. The CDR3 is 17 amino acids. CDR3 coding DNA: TGTGCCAGCAGCATACTGCTCGGGGGCGGCCTTGGAAACACCATATATTTT. As protein: CASSILLGGGLGNTIYF.

The chain couples TRBV4-2 to TRBJ2-5, with D perhaps matching TRBD2 (7 bases). The CDR3 sequence is 16 residues long. Germline loops: CDR1 LGHNA, CDR2 YNFKEQ. The V end lost 1 base, the J end lost 3 bases, and 15 bases lay between the germline ends. The CDR3 protein is CASSQGRGAGEETQYF. CDR3 in DNA: TGTGCCAGCAGCCAAGGACGGGGGGCCGGCGAAGAGACCCAGTACTTC.

The rearrangement uses TRBV5-6 and TRBJ2-5; the D is unclear. The CDR3 spans 13 residues. Per the germline V gene, CDR1 is SGHDT and CDR2 is YYEEEE. Trimming took 1 base from V and 2 from J, leaving 6 bases between them. The CDR3 region has the DNA TGTGCCAGCAGCTTGTTTCCACAAGAGACCCAGTACTTC. Translated, it gives CASSLFPQETQYF.

This chain connects TRBV5-8 to TRBJ2-7; the match to TRBD1 covers 11 bases. Germline CDR1 and CDR2: SGHTS and YDEGEE. Losses at the gene ends were 7 bases for V and 3 bases for J; bases not matched to a gene: 3. The CDR3 is 13 amino acids. CDR3 in amino acids: CASGGQGDYEQYF. The CDR3 DNA is TGTGCCAGCGGGGGACAGGGGGACTACGAGCAGTACTTC.

V and J are TRBV11-2 and TRBJ1-1; D might be TRBD1 (5 bases). CDR1 is SGHAT, CDR2 FQNNGV, per germline. The ends were cut back, 1 base at V and 3 bases at J, with 15 bases in the middle. The CDR3 has 16 amino acids. DNA of the CDR3: TGTGCCAGCAGCTTAGTCCCCAGGCCGGGGGACACTGAAGCTTTCTTT. The encoded protein is CASSLVPRPGDTEAFF.

This clone was detected a few times. The chain links TRBV5-4 to TRBJ1-4; possible D gene TRBD1, 5 bases. The germline V gene encodes CDR1 SGHNT and CDR2 YYREEE (reference sequence). V lost 2 bases and J 8 bases, leaving 16 bases between the germline ends. This CDR3 spans 15 amino acids. The DNA of the CDR3 is TGTGCCAGCAGCTTCGACAGCTCCGCAGGGGAAAAACTGTTTTTT. Protein: CASSFDSSAGEKLFF. Complete variable domain (other parts from reference TRBV5-4 and TRBJ1-4): ETGVTQSPTHLIKTRGQQVTLRCSSQSGHNTVSWYQQALGQGPQFIFQYYREEENGRGNFPPRFSGLQFPNYSSELNVNALELDDSALYLCASSFDSSAGEKLFFGSGTQLSVL.

V and J are TRBV4-1 and TRBJ1-5; TRBD1 matches 7 bases. The junction had 6 bases not matched to a gene; V was cut back by 0 bases and J by 7 bases. The CDR3 is made up of 15 amino acids. The germline gives CDR1 MGHRA, CDR2 YSYEKL. CDR3 DNA: TGCGCCAGCAGCCAAGATCTCGGGACAGCACAGCCCCAGCATTTT. It codes for CASSQDLGTAQPQHF.

The V call is TRBV6-5, the J call TRBJ2-5; D gene ambiguous. Trimming cost V 0 bases and J 0 bases, with 11 bases left between them. Germline-derived CDR1 and CDR2 are MNHEY and SVGAGI. The CDR3 contains 16 residues. CDR3 nucleotide sequence: TGTGCCAGCAGTTACTCGAGGACGGAATACCAAGAGACCCAGTACTTC. This codes for CASSYSRTEYQETQYF.

The rearrangement uses TRBV27 and TRBJ1-2, with unresolved D. This CDR3 is built from 15 residues. In germline, CDR1 is MNHEY, CDR2 SMNVEV (reference sequence). Trimming took off 6 bases at V and 5 bases at J, with 19 bases between the two ends. CDR3 DNA: TGTGCCAGCAGCTCCGACTTGGGGAATCAATATGGCTACACCTTC. Protein: CASSSDLGNQYGYTF.

This clone was recorded a few times. The chain couples TRBV9 to TRBJ2-2; D ambiguous. Per the germline V gene, CDR1 is SGDLS and CDR2 is YYNGEE. V was trimmed by 1 base and J by 3 bases, leaving 13 bases between them. This CDR3 has 16 residues. The DNA of the CDR3 is TGTGCCAGCAGCGTATGGGCAGCGAGAGACACCGGGGAGCTGTTTTTT. Translated: CASSVWAARDTGELFF. The full variable domain, completed using reference TRBV9 and TRBJ2-2, is DSGVTQTPKHLITATGQRVTLRCSPRSGDLSVYWYQQSLDQGLQFLIQYYNGEERAKGNILERFSAQQFPDLHSELNLSSLELGDSALYFCASSVWAARDTGELFFGEGSRLTVL.

The J gene is TRBJ2-3, the V gene TRBV7-9; D gene unclear. This CDR3 is built from 15 residues. Trimming took 5 bases from V and 0 from J, leaving 12 bases between them. Germline V gene sequence: CDR1 SEHNR, CDR2 FQNEAQ (reference sequence). The CDR3 coding sequence is TGTGCCAGCAGCCCCCCGTCTACTAGCACAGATACGCAGTATTTT. Amino acids: CASSPPSTSTDTQYF. The complete variable domain, with remaining parts taken from reference TRBV7-9 and TRBJ2-3, reads DTGVSQNPRHKITKRGQNVTFRCDPISEHNRLYWYRQTLGQGPEFLTYFQNEAQLEKSRLLSDRFSAERPKGSFSTLEIQRTEQGDSAMYLCASSPPSTSTDTQYFGPGTRLTVL.

The rearrangement joins TRBV18 to TRBJ2-7; no clear D gene. The CDR3 extends over 14 amino acids. V was trimmed by 2 bases and J by 3 bases, leaving 11 bases between them. The germline V gene encodes CDR1 KGHSH and CDR2 LQKENI. CDR3 bases: TGTGCCAGCTCACCATCTAGGACGGACTACGAGCAGTACTTC. Amino acid sequence: CASSPSRTDYEQYF.

This chain uses TRBV10-2 with TRBJ2-7, with D uncertain. The CDR3 has 14 residues. V was trimmed by 5 bases and J by 2 bases, leaving 13 bases between them. CDR1 is WSHSY and CDR2 is SAAADI in the germline V gene. CDR3: CASSPGLTTYEQYF. The CDR3 bases are TGCGCCAGCAGTCCCGGGCTGACAACCTACGAGCAGTACTTC.

V gene TRBV5-5 combines with J gene TRBJ1-5, with a weak D call TRBD1 (5 bases). Trimming stripped 0 bases from V and 9 bases from J, with 10 bases between. From germline, CDR1 is SGHKS and CDR2 YYEKEE (reference sequence). This CDR3 has 13 amino acids. CDR3 sequence reads: CASSLAGDRPQHF. The CDR3 DNA sequence: TGTGCCAGCAGCTTGGCGGGGGATCGGCCCCAGCATTTT.

In its sample, this clone was seen a few times. The chain has TRBV4-2 and TRBJ2-7, with no clear D. V was clipped by 0 bases and J by 6 bases, with 9 bases between them. In germline, CDR1 is LGHNA, CDR2 YNFKEQ. The CDR3 is made up of 13 amino acids. Here the CDR3 DNA reads TGTGCCAGCAGCCAAGAGAAAGCCTTCGAGCAGTACTTC. This sequence encodes CASSQEKAFEQYF.

This chain joins TRBV4-1 and TRBJ1-4; D call uncertain. In germline, CDR1 is MGHRA, CDR2 YSYEKL. Trimming left V 0 bases short and J 8 bases short, with 16 bases between. The CDR3 has 16 residues. The CDR3 loop is CASSQDHAGGSEKLFF. The DNA for the CDR3 is TGCGCCAGCAGCCAAGATCATGCAGGAGGATCCGAAAAACTGTTTTTT.

The chain has TRBV5-1 and TRBJ2-3; a possible D gene is TRBD2 (6 bases). V lost 4 bases and J 5 bases, leaving 14 bases between the germline ends. This CDR3 is built from 14 residues. Germline CDR1 SGHRS, CDR2 YFSETQ. The CDR3 loop reads CASSPRGTGDTQYF. For the CDR3, the DNA is TGCGCCAGCAGCCCCCGGGGGACGGGAGATACGCAGTATTTT.

This chain uses TRBV5-1 with TRBJ2-2; tentative D call: TRBD2 (5 bases). The CDR3 contains 13 residues. The V end was cut by 5 bases, the J end by 5 bases, with 10 bases between. Germline V gene sequence: CDR1 SGHRS, CDR2 YFSETQ. The CDR3 DNA reads TGCGCCAGCAGTTATCGAGGGACCGGGGAGCTGTTTTTT. It translates to CASSYRGTGELFF.

J is TRBJ2-7 and V is TRBV15, with 9 bases lining up with TRBD1. Germline V CDR1 and CDR2: LNHNV, YYDKDF (reference sequence). J was trimmed by 5 bases and V by 0 bases; bases with no gene match: 8. This CDR3 spans 16 amino acids. The CDR3 spells CATSRDTGTGINEQYF. The CDR3 DNA reads TGTGCCACCAGCAGAGATACAGGGACAGGGATCAACGAGCAGTACTTC.

This chain connects TRBV14 to TRBJ1-2; the D is unclear. V lost 2 bases and J 8 bases, leaving 12 bases between the germline ends. The CDR3 has 13 residues. In germline, CDR1 is SGHDN, CDR2 FVKESK. The CDR3 protein is CASSQHFMSGYTF. In DNA, the CDR3 is TGTGCCAGCAGCCAACACTTTATGTCGGGCTACACCTTC. Filled out from reference TRBV14 and TRBJ1-2, the complete variable domain reads EAGVTQFPSHSVIEKGQTVTLRCDPISGHDNLYWYRRVMGKEIKFLLHFVKESKQDESGMPNNRFLAERTGGTYSTLKVQPAELEDSGVYFCASSQHFMSGYTFGSGTRLTVV.

This chain uses TRBV5-1 with TRBJ2-7; D perhaps matches TRBD2 (6 bases). The V gene lost 7 bases and the J gene lost 4 bases, with 15 bases spanning the gap. This CDR3 region has 13 residues. Germline CDR1 reads SGHRS; CDR2 reads YFSETQ. This CDR3 reads CASGRQEGYEQYF. CDR3 in DNA: TGCGCCAGCGGGAGGCAGGAGGGGTACGAGCAGTACTTC.

This clone was seen more than once but under ten times. This chain connects TRBV2 to TRBJ2-7; a possible D gene is TRBD1 (5 bases). The germline gives CDR1 SNHLY, CDR2 FYNNEI. The CDR3 loop spans 11 amino acids. The V end lost 11 bases, the J end lost 3 bases, and 11 bases lay between the germline ends. Here the CDR3 DNA reads TGTGCCGCAGGCAGGGACTACGAGCAGTACTTC. It yields the protein CAAGRDYEQYF.